The source of this T cell receptor (beta chain) is a study of blood T cell repertoires in COVID-19. Background on the study: The cDNA or gDNA used as material had been derived from T cells, B-cell-depleted T cells, or PBMCs.

Per germline, CDR1 DFQATT and CDR2 SNEGSKA (reference sequence). This CDR3 region has 15 residues. V was trimmed by 3 bases and J by 6 bases, leaving 15 bases between them. Per the original methods: Reference gene primer amplification in the assay estimated nucleated cell counts. Some clones are missing from TCRdb's copy, which holds only in-frame ones; the method was immunoSEQ multiplex PCR. V and J calls and clone size are given by that table; D and trimming were obtained from the DNA. The repertoire includes about 160,000 clones, over 80% of them detected once, and around 4.6% sits in the top ten.

This chain uses TRBV20-1 with TRBJ1-6; D possibly corresponds to TRBD1 (5 bases). The sample consisted of peripheral blood. The clonotype originates from a man aged 30-40 years with COVID-19, enrolled during active disease. CDR3 DNA: TGCAGTGCTAGTAATCAGGGTGCCTCTAATTCACCCCTCCACTTT. Protein: CSASNQGASNSPLHF.